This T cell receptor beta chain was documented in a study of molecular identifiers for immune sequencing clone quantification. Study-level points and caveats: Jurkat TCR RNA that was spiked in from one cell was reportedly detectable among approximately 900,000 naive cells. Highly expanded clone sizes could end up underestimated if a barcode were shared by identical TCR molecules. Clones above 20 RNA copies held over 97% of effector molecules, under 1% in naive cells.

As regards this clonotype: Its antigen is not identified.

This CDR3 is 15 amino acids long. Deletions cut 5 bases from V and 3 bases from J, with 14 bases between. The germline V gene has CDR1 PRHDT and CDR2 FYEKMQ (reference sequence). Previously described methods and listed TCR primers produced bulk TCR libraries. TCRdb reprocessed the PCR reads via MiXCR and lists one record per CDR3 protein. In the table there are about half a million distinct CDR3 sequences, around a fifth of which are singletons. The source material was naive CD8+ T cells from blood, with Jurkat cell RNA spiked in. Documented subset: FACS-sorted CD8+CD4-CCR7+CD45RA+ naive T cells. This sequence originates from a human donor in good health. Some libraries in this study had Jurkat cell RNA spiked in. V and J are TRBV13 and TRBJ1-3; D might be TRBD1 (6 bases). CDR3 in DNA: TGTGCCAGCAGCACCCGGACAGTGGTTGGAAACACCATATATTTT. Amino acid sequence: CASSTRTVVGNTIYF.